This is a list of T cell receptor beta chains from one sample in a study of blood T cell repertoires in COVID-19. Libraries were prepared by immunoSEQ multiplex PCR; TCRdb keeps only in-frame clonotypes and omits some of them. The sample lists 140,000 or so clones, 80% to 90% occurring once. Sequencing was carried out using peripheral blood. These receptors all come from a woman at least 80 years old with acute or convalescent COVID-19. CDR3s include the opening cysteine and the closing phenylalanine or tryptophan. A D gene is named only where the DNA matches it firmly. Where a row states a size, it is once, few, many or the class of an expanded clone; other rows omit it.

J gene | D gene | clone size | V gene | CDR3 DNA | CDR3 protein
TRBJ1-5 | NA | NA | TRBV6-6 | TGTGCCAGGAGCCGAGCCGACAGGCTATATAGCAATCAGCCCCAGCATTTT | CARSRADRLYSNQPQHF
TRBJ1-1 | TRBD1 | NA | TRBV10-3 | TGTGCCATCAGTCTACAGGGGAAGACTGAAGCTTTCTTT | CAISLQGKTEAFF
TRBJ2-2 | NA | NA | TRBV3-1/TRBV3-2 | TGTGCCAGCAGCCAAGGGGGCAGGAACACCGGGGAGCTGTTTTTT | CASSQGGRNTGELFF
TRBJ2-5 | NA | NA | TRBV18 | TGTGCCAGCTCACCAAACCCCTCAGTGGAGACCCAGTACTTC | CASSPNPSVETQYF
TRBJ1-2 | NA | NA | TRBV2 | TGTGCCAGCAGTGAACTGGGGGGATTAGGCTACACCTTC | CASSELGGLGYTF
TRBJ1-1 | TRBD1 | NA | TRBV30 | TGTGCCTGGAGCGACCTGACAGGGGGGGCGGCTTTCTTT | CAWSDLTGGAAFF
TRBJ2-2 | TRBD2 | NA | TRBV11-2 | TGTGCCAGCAGCAAACTAGCGGGGGGACAAATGAACACCGGGGAGCTGTTTTTT | CASSKLAGGQMNTGELFF
TRBJ1-2 | NA | NA | TRBV30 | TGTGCCTGGAGCCCACAGTCTTACTATGGCTACACCTTC | CAWSPQSYYGYTF
TRBJ2-7 | NA | NA | TRBV13 | TGTGCCAGCAGCTTAGCGGGGGTCTCCTACGAGCAGTACTTC | CASSLAGVSYEQYF
TRBJ1-1 | NA | NA | TRBV27 | TGTGCCAGCAGTCGGGGGGGCACCGGAGCTTTCTTT | CASSRGGTGAFF
TRBJ1-5 | TRBD1 | NA | TRBV30 | TGTGCCTGGAGTGTTGGGACAGGGGAACAGCCCCAGCATTTT | CAWSVGTGEQPQHF
TRBJ1-4 | TRBD1 | once | TRBV9 | TGTGCCAGCAGCCCGCGGACAGGGGATCATGAAAAACTGTTTTTT | CASSPRTGDHEKLFF
TRBJ1-1 | TRBD1 | NA | TRBV19 | TGTGCCAGTAGTAGGAACAGGGGGAACACTGAAGCTTTCTTT | CASSRNRGNTEAFF
TRBJ1-5 | NA | NA | TRBV30 | TGTGCCTGGAGTGTGGGGGGGGGCAATCAGCCCCAGCATTTT | CAWSVGGGNQPQHF
TRBJ1-1 | NA | NA | TRBV6-5 | TGTGCCAGCAGACGAAACAGGGTTCGGGACACTGAAGCTTTCTTT | CASRRNRVRDTEAFF
TRBJ2-5 | TRBD2 | NA | TRBV5-1 | TGCGCCAGCAGCTTCGGGGGGGAAGAGACCCAGTACTTC | CASSFGGEETQYF
TRBJ2-2 | NA | NA | TRBV6-4 | TGTGCCAGCAGACAACCAAACACCGGGGAGCTGTTTTTT | CASRQPNTGELFF
TRBJ2-5 | NA | few | TRBV10-3 | TGTGCCACAGCTCCCCGGGACTCCGAAGAGACCCAGTACTTC | CATAPRDSEETQYF
TRBJ2-1 | TRBD1 | once | TRBV7-9 | TGTGCCAGCAGCTTGTTCTCGGGACAGGGGGCGATTGAGCAGTTCTTC | CASSLFSGQGAIEQFF
TRBJ2-5 | TRBD2 | NA | TRBV30 | TGTGCCTGGAGGGTAGCGGGGGGTACGGAGACCCAGTACTTC | CAWRVAGGTETQYF
TRBJ2-3 | TRBD2 | NA | TRBV5-1 | TGCGCCAGCAGCCGGGTAGCGGGGGGGAGCACAGATACGCAGTATTTT | CASSRVAGGSTDTQYF
TRBJ1-3 | NA | NA | TRBV7-3 | TGTGCCAGCAGCTTAAGCCAGGGCAGCACCATATATTTT | CASSLSQGSTIYF
TRBJ1-1 | NA | NA | TRBV28 | TGTGCCAGCAGCGACGGGAGAAGCGCTGAAGCTTTCTTT | CASSDGRSAEAFF
TRBJ1-3 | NA | once | TRBV29-1 | TGCAGCGCCCCGGCGGGGTCGGGAAACACCATATATTTT | CSAPAGSGNTIYF